This T cell receptor beta chain was profiled in a study of CD8 T cells in ankylosing spondylitis. Quantitative 5'-RACE with molecular barcodes produced the TCR beta libraries. TCRdb reprocessed the 5' RACE reads with MiXCR, giving one entry per CDR3 protein. The sample yields about 240,000 distinct CDR3 sequences, more than 20% seen once. The sample holds a few counts of this clonotype. Antigen unknown. Regarding the study as a whole: A number of the motif variants had already been described in reactive arthritis synovial fluid and blood.

Losses at the gene ends were 6 bases for V and 3 bases for J; bases not matched to a gene: 2. The CDR3 is 14 amino acids. Looked up from germline, CDR1 is MNHEY and CDR2 is SMNVEV (reference sequence). This chain connects TRBV27 to TRBJ2-7; 13 nucleotides match TRBD2. Sequencing was done on a sample of blood, either unsorted or a sorted T cell fraction (not recorded which). The origin of this receptor is a male donor with ankylosing spondylitis or in good health (not recorded which). The CDR3 bases are TGTGCCAGCAGGGGACTAGCGGGGAGCTACGAGCAGTACTTC. Translated: CASRGLAGSYEQYF.